A single sample gave rise to the 17 T cell receptor beta chains below, sequenced in a study of shared clonotypes between healthy human individuals. It was CD45RO-negative cells, positively selected for CCR7, that made up naive CD8 cells, with terminally differentiated effector memory CD45RA+ cells excluded. Data came from immunoSEQ multiplex PCR; TCRdb stores just in-frame clones and leaves some out. There are roughly 1,800,000 clones in the sample; approximately 95% occur only once, and less than 1.5% lies in the top ten. Source material: naive CD8+ T cells sorted from blood. These receptors all stem from a man aged 18 to 35 in good health.

This chain links TRBV12-5 with TRBJ2-1; 9 bases are a match to TRBD1. CDR3 length: 16 amino acids. V dropped 2 bases and J dropped 8; count of bases not matched to a gene: 10. CDR1 and CDR2 from the germline V gene are LGHNT and FRNRAP. The CDR3 is CASGLLRDREIDEQFF. CDR3 nucleotide sequence: TGTGCTAGTGGTTTGCTCCGGGACAGGGAGATCGATGAGCAGTTCTTC.

The CDR3 region is CASSQEWQSYEQYF. CDR3 DNA sequence: TGCGCCAGCAGCCAAGAGTGGCAGTCCTACGAGCAGTACTTC. The J gene is TRBJ2-7, the V gene TRBV4-1, with unresolved D. Trimming left V 0 bases short and J 1 base short, with 7 bases between. Germline-derived CDR1 and CDR2 are MGHRA and YSYEKL. The CDR3 sequence is 14 residues long.

This clone has only one observation. Distinct nucleotide sequences in the sample also encode this CDR3. The chain links TRBV6-1 to TRBJ2-7; a weak D match, TRBD1 (6 bases). With 1 base removed from V and 1 base from J, the gap between germline ends came to 11 bases. Germline V gives CDR1 MNHNS, CDR2 SASEGT. The length of the CDR3 is 15 residues. CDR3 nucleotide sequence: TGTGCCAGCAGTGAAGGAGCAGGGGTATCCTACGAGCAGTACTTC. Translated, it gives CASSEGAGVSYEQYF.

This clone was counted only a few times. V gene TRBV5-6 combines with J gene TRBJ2-3; D is possibly TRBD2 (6 bases). The CDR3 runs to 17 residues. The germline CDR1 and CDR2 sequences are SGHDT and YYEEEE. V was shortened by 3 bases and J by 0 bases, with 17 bases between the two germline ends. The CDR3 here is CASSWGGGGYSTDTQYF. CDR3 in DNA: TGTGCCAGCAGCTGGGGAGGCGGTGGGTATAGCACAGATACGCAGTATTTT.

The chain is built from TRBV4-1 and TRBJ2-1; 8 nucleotides line up with TRBD2. V gave up 9 bases and J gave up 4 bases; unmatched junction bases: 8. CDR3 length: 14 amino acids. Germline loops: CDR1 MGHRA, CDR2 YSYEKL. This CDR3 reads CASQHERGYNEQFF. The CDR3 nucleotides read TGCGCCAGTCAGCACGAGCGGGGGTACAATGAGCAGTTCTTC.

The chain employs TRBV5-1 and TRBJ1-1; tentatively, D is TRBD1 (6 bases). The CDR3 covers 15 residues. Germline-derived CDR1 and CDR2 are SGHRS and YFSETQ. Trimming took off 2 bases at V and 3 bases at J, with 14 bases between the two ends. CDR3 sequence (DNA): TGCGCCAGCAGCTTTTCACGGCGACAGGACACTGAAGCTTTCTTT. It is translated as CASSFSRRQDTEAFF. The full variable domain, rest sourced from reference TRBV5-1 and TRBJ1-1, is KAGVTQTPRYLIKTRGQQVTLSCSPISGHRSVSWYQQTPGQGLQFLFEYFSETQRNKGNFPGRFSGRQFSNSRSEMNVSTLELGDSALYLCASSFSRRQDTEAFFGQGTRLTVV.

As regards this clone: Other DNA sequences within the sample encode an identical CDR3. The CDR3 DNA follows: TGTGCCAGCAGCGTAGGGGGCAGCTCCTATAATTCACCCCTCCACTTT. This codes for CASSVGGSSYNSPLHF. The chain uses TRBV9 and TRBJ1-6; a possible D gene is TRBD1 (5 bases). With 0 bases removed from V and 0 bases from J, the gap between germline ends came to 7 bases. Germline assignment: CDR1 SGDLS and CDR2 YYNGEE. The length of the CDR3 is 16 residues. The variable domain in full, completed from reference TRBV9 and TRBJ1-6, reads DSGVTQTPKHLITATGQRVTLRCSPRSGDLSVYWYQQSLDQGLQFLIQYYNGEERAKGNILERFSAQQFPDLHSELNLSSLELGDSALYFCASSVGGSSYNSPLHFGNGTRLTVT.

The V and J genes are TRBV29-1 and TRBJ2-7, with D maybe TRBD2 (7 bases). The CDR3 is 13 amino acids. V was shortened by 6 bases and J by 0 bases, with 12 bases between the two germline ends. Looked up from germline, CDR1 is SQVTM and CDR2 is ANQGSEA. CDR3 protein: CSVKGGASYEQYF. In nucleotides, the CDR3 is TGCAGCGTGAAAGGGGGGGCCTCCTACGAGCAGTACTTC.

V usage is TRBV9 and J usage is TRBJ2-6, with 7 bases that match TRBD2. V shed 4 bases and J 4 bases; nucleotides not matched to a gene: 5. This CDR3 has 15 amino acids. Germline V lookup: CDR1 SGDLS, CDR2 YYNGEE. CDR3 residues: CASSPGGIGANVLTF. The CDR3 coding sequence is TGTGCCAGCAGCCCCGGGGGGATAGGGGCCAACGTCCTGACTTTC.

The V call is TRBV5-8, the J call TRBJ2-5; D is ambiguous. Germline-derived CDR1 and CDR2 are SGHTS and YDEGEE. V lost 3 bases and J lost 2, with 8 bases in between. The CDR3 sequence is 13 residues long. CDR3 region: CASSSRVQETQYF. CDR3 in DNA: TGTGCCAGCAGCTCCCGGGTGCAAGAGACCCAGTACTTC.

This chain uses TRBV7-6 with TRBJ2-1; maybe TRBD2 (6 bases). Trimming removed 1 base from V and 10 bases from J, with 11 bases in between. Looked up from germline, CDR1 is SGHVS and CDR2 is FNYEAQ. This CDR3 region has 13 residues. This CDR3 reads CASSLGGRWEQFF. The CDR3 region has the DNA TGTGCCAGCAGCTTAGGGGGGAGGTGGGAGCAGTTCTTC.

In its sample, this clone was seen a few times. Other DNA sequences within the sample encode an identical CDR3. The chain joins TRBV7-6 to TRBJ2-7; a possible D gene is TRBD1 (6 bases). Per the germline V gene, CDR1 is SGHVS and CDR2 is FNYEAQ. This CDR3 is built from 14 residues. V was trimmed by 2 bases and J by 1 base, leaving 9 bases between them. Here the CDR3 DNA reads TGTGCCAGCAGCTTACGGACAGAATCCTACGAGCAGTACTTC. Its protein is CASSLRTESYEQYF.

The rearrangement links TRBV2 to TRBJ2-7; 7 nucleotides agree with TRBD2. Unmatched junction bases numbered 3, after V lost 2 bases and J lost 2 bases. The CDR3 length is 14 residues. The V gene's germline CDR1 is SNHLY and CDR2 FYNNEI. The CDR3 region is CASSELADTYEQYF. The DNA for the CDR3 is TGTGCCAGCAGTGAACTAGCGGATACCTACGAGCAGTACTTC.

The chain uses TRBV4-3 and TRBJ1-1, with a tentative D call TRBD1 (5 bases). The CDR3 extends over 14 amino acids. Germline V gene lookup returns CDR1 LGHNA and CDR2 YSLEER. V was trimmed by 0 bases and J by 4 bases, leaving 9 bases between them. The CDR3 DNA reads TGCGCCAGCAGCCAAGACGGGGGTGTCACTGAAGCTTTCTTT. Encoded protein: CASSQDGGVTEAFF.

CDR3 coding DNA: TGTGCCAGCAGTTATGGAAACACCATATATTTT. Its translation: CASSYGNTIYF. The gene calls are TRBV28 and TRBJ1-3; D is unresolved. Germline V gene sequence: CDR1 MDHEN, CDR2 SYDVKM. CDR3 length: 11 residues. Between the trimmed V and J ends, which lost 4 bases and 3 bases, there was a span of 1 base.

CDR3 sequence (DNA): TGTGCCAGCAGTTACTCTGCTGGGGAGTTGGTCAATGAGCAGTTCTTC. Its protein product is CASSYSAGELVNEQFF. The chain has TRBV6-5 and TRBJ2-1, with a tentative D call TRBD2 (5 bases). The V gene's germline CDR1 is MNHEY and CDR2 SVGAGI. Trimming left V 0 bases short and J 6 bases short, with 15 bases between. The CDR3 length is 16 residues.

In nucleotides, the CDR3 is TGTGCCAGCAGTCCGAGCGGGACCCCCTACGAGCAGTACTTC. Protein sequence: CASSPSGTPYEQYF. The chain uses TRBV7-6 and TRBJ2-7; 7 positions agree with TRBD2. V lost 6 bases to trimming and J lost 2 bases; unmatched junction nucleotides: 7. The CDR3 sequence is 14 residues long. Per the germline V gene, CDR1 is SGHVS and CDR2 is FNYEAQ.